The rows below give T cell receptor beta chains drawn from one sample of a study of technical replicates of blood from a few donors. Data came from immunoSEQ multiplex PCR; TCRdb stores just in-frame clones and leaves some out. The repertoire has more than 65,000 clones, 96% of them found once; the top ten carry 0.3% to 0.4%. Sequencing input: T cells isolated from PBMCs. Every receptor here comes from a human donor in good health. Each CDR3 is given with its conserved first and last residue. Fields, in order: J gene, D gene, V gene, clone size, CDR3 DNA, CDR3 protein. The D gene is left open where the match is weak. The size entry is marked missing in some rows and otherwise reads once, few, many or a size class.

>TRBJ2-7|NA|TRBV7-2|NA
TGTGCCAGCAGCTTAAGGATTCGGGACGAGCAGTACTTC
CASSLRIRDEQYF
>TRBJ2-7|NA|TRBV7-3|NA
TGTGCCAGCAGCTTAAACAGAGCTGGCGAGCAGTACTTC
CASSLNRAGEQYF
>TRBJ2-5|TRBD2|TRBV9|NA
TGTGCCAGCTCCCTAGGGACTAGCGGGAGGGAGACCCAGTACTTC
CASSLGTSGRETQYF
>TRBJ2-7|NA|TRBV15|once
TGTGCCACCAGCGGGGAGACGGGAAGGAGTTTCTACGAGCAGTACTTC
CATSGETGRSFYEQYF
>TRBJ2-1|TRBD2|TRBV10-2|NA
TGCGCCAGCAGGATACTAGCGGGAGGGGGGAATGAGCAGTTCTTC
CASRILAGGGNEQFF
>TRBJ2-7|NA|TRBV18|NA
TGTGCCAGCTCACGGGCAAGCTCCTACGAGCAGTACTTC
CASSRASSYEQYF
>TRBJ2-7|TRBD1|TRBV18|few
TGTGCCAGCTCACGAACAGGGGTCCCCTCCTACGAGCAGTACTTC
CASSRTGVPSYEQYF
>TRBJ1-1|TRBD1|TRBV6-5|NA
TGTGCCAGCAGTGCGACAGGGCACACTGAAGCTTTCTTT
CASSATGHTEAFF
>TRBJ1-2|TRBD1|TRBV7-3|NA
TGTGCCAGCAGCTTAAATGGACAGGGATATGGCTACACCTTC
CASSLNGQGYGYTF
>TRBJ2-1|NA|TRBV20-1|few
TGCAGTGCTTACTACAATGAGCAGTTCTTC
CSAYYNEQFF
>TRBJ2-7|NA|TRBV27|NA
TGTGCCAGCCAGGAGGGCGGGTTTTCCTACGAGCAGTACTTC
CASQEGGFSYEQYF
>TRBJ2-3|NA|TRBV28|NA
TGTGCCAGCAGTTTACCCCAGGGCAGCACAGATACGCAGTATTTT
CASSLPQGSTDTQYF
>TRBJ1-1|TRBD1|TRBV19|once
TGTGCCAGTAGTATAGGGAGGAGGGGGCGCGGCACTGAAGCTTTCTTT
CASSIGRRGRGTEAFF
>TRBJ2-7|TRBD1|TRBV6-1|NA
TGTGCCAGCAGTGAATTCTTGGGACAGGGATACGAGCAGTACTTC
CASSEFLGQGYEQYF
>TRBJ2-7|TRBD2|TRBV28|NA
TGTGCCAGCCGGACTAGCGGGAACGAGCAGTACTTC
CASRTSGNEQYF
>TRBJ1-1|NA|TRBV28|NA
TGTGCCTCCCAAAGGGGAGAAGCTTTCTTT
CASQRGEAFF
>TRBJ1-5|TRBD1|TRBV2|NA
TGTGCCAGCACCCAAAGACAGGGGGCTGACAATCAGCCCCAGCATTTT
CASTQRQGADNQPQHF
>TRBJ1-1|NA|TRBV6-5|NA
TGTGCCAGCAGTTACGGAAGGGGGGGCACTGAAGCTTTCTTT
CASSYGRGGTEAFF
>TRBJ2-5|NA|TRBV9|NA
TGTGCCAGCAGCGTAGAGACTAGAAGCTCTCCGTACCAAGAGACCCAGTACTTC
CASSVETRSSPYQETQYF
>TRBJ2-6|TRBD1|TRBV9|NA
TGTGCCAGCAGCGTATGGGACAGGGGTTTGGCTGGGGCCAACGTCCTGACTTTC
CASSVWDRGLAGANVLTF
>TRBJ1-2|TRBD1|TRBV5-1|NA
TGCGCCAGCAGCTCCATAGGGACAGGGAGCTATGGCTACACCTTC
CASSSIGTGSYGYTF
>TRBJ2-6|NA|TRBV4-1|NA
TGCGCCAGCAGCCAAGATAGTGGGGCCAACGTCCTGACTTTC
CASSQDSGANVLTF
>TRBJ2-7|NA|TRBV28|NA
TGTGCCAGCAGTTTAGCGGGCCTTCAGTCCTACGAGCAGTACTTC
CASSLAGLQSYEQYF
>TRBJ2-7|NA|TRBV4-1|NA
TGCGCCAGCAGCCAAGTCGGGGTAACCTACGAGCAGTACTTC
CASSQVGVTYEQYF
>TRBJ2-2|TRBD2|TRBV9|NA
TGTGCCAGCAGCCTCCCGGGACTAGCAAACACCGGGGAGCTGTTTTTT
CASSLPGLANTGELFF
>TRBJ1-4|NA|TRBV10-1|once
TGCGCCAGCAGTGAGTCGAACAGCCTTAATGAAAAACTGTTTTTT
CASSESNSLNEKLFF
>TRBJ2-7|NA|TRBV25-1|NA
TGTGCCAGCGGGGACACGTTTCCTTGGCAGTACTTC
CASGDTFPWQYF
>TRBJ2-7|NA|TRBV18|NA
TGTGCCAGCTCACCACAACCGGGACTGAGCTCCTACGAGCAGTACTTC
CASSPQPGLSSYEQYF
>TRBJ1-5|NA|TRBV20-1|NA
TGCAGTGCTAGCTCAGATCAGCCCCAGCATTTT
CSASSDQPQHF
>TRBJ1-2|TRBD1|TRBV7-3|once
TGTGCCAGCAGCATCGGACAGGGGGGTGGCTATGGCTACACCTTC
CASSIGQGGGYGYTF
>TRBJ2-7|TRBD2|TRBV2|NA
TGTGCCAGCAGTGGCGCGGCGGGGGGCCCCTACGAGCAGTACTTC
CASSGAAGGPYEQYF
>TRBJ2-1|TRBD1|TRBV5-1|NA
TGCGCCAGCAGCTGGGGGACAGGGGTGGGCAATGAGCAGTTCTTC
CASSWGTGVGNEQFF
>TRBJ2-7|TRBD2|TRBV10-2|NA
TGCGCCAGCAGTGAAGTTTGGGGACTAGCGTCAAGGGAGCAGTACTTC
CASSEVWGLASREQYF
>TRBJ2-7|TRBD1|TRBV27|NA
TGTGCCAGCACCGGGACAGGGAGCTACGAGCAGTACTTC
CASTGTGSYEQYF
>TRBJ2-2|TRBD1|TRBV6-5|NA
TGTGCCAGCAGTTACCCGGGACAGGGGTCCGGGGAGCTGTTTTTT
CASSYPGQGSGELFF
>TRBJ2-1|NA|TRBV10-1|NA
TGCGCCAGCAGCGGTCCAGCGGGCAGCTCCTACAATGAGCAGTTCTTC
CASSGPAGSSYNEQFF